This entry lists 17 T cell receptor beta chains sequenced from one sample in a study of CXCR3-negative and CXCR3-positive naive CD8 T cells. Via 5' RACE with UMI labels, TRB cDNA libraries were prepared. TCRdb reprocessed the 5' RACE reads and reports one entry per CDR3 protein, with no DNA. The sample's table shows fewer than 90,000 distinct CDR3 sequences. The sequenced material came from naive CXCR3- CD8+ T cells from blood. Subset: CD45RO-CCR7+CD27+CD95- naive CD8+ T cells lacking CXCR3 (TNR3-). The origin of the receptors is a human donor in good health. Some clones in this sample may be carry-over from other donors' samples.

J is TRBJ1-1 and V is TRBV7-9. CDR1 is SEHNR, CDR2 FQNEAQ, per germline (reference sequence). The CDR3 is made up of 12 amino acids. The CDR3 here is CASSGNPEVAFF.

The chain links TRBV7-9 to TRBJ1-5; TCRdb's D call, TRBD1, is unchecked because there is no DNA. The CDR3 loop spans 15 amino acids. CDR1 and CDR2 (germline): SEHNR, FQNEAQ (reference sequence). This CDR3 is CASSSRDSRDQPQHF.

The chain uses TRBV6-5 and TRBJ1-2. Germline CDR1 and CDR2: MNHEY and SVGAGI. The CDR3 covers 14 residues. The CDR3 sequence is CASSYSRTLYGYTF.

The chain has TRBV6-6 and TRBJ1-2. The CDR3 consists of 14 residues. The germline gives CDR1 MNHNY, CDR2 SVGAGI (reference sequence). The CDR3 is CASSYRGEVEGYTF.

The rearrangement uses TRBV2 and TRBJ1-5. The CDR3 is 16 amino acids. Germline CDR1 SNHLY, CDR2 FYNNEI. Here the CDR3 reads CASSAQGPYSNQPQHF.

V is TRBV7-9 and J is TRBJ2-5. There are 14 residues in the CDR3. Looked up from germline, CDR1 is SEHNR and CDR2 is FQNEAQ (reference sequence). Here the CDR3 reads CASGPGASQETQYF.

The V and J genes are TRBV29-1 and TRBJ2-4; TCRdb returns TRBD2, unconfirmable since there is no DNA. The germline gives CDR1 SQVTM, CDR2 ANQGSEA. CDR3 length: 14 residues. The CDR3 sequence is CSVEGREAGNIQYF.

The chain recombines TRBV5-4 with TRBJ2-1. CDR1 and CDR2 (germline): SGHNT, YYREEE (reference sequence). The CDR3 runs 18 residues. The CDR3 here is CASSFLGLVSSSLSEQFF.

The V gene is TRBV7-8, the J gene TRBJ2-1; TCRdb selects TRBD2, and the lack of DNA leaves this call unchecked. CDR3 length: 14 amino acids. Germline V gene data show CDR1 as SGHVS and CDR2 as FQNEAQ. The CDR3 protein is CASSLTIGYNEQFF. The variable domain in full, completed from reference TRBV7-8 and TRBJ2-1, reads GAGVSQSPRYKVAKRGQDVALRCDPISGHVSLFWYQQALGQGPEFLTYFQNEAQLDKSGLPSDRFFAERPEGSVSTLKIQRTQQEDSAVYLCASSLTIGYNEQFFGPGTRLTVL.

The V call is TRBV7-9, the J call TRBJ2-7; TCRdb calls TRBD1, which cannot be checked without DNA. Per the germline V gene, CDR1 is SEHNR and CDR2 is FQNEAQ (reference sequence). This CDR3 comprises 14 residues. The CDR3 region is CASSVSDRENEQYF.

CDR3 sequence reads: CASIPVPSTEAFF. The chain links TRBV12-3 or TRBV12-4 to TRBJ1-1; TCRdb picks TRBD1, but there is no DNA to check that call. The CDR3 is made up of 13 amino acids.

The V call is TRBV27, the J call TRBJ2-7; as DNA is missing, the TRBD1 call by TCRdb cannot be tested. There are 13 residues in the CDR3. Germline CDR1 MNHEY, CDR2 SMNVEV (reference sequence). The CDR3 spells CASSSGTGYEQYF.

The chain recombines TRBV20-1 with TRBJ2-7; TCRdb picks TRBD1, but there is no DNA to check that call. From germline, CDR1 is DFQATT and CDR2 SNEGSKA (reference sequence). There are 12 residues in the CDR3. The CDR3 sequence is CSARQGDHEQYF.

This CDR3 is CASRHTDTQYF. The J gene is TRBJ2-3, the V gene TRBV12-3 or TRBV12-4. The length of the CDR3 is 11 residues.

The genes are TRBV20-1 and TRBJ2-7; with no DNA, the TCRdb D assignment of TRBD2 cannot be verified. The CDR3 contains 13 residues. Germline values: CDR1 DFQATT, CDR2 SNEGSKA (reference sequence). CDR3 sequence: CSARPSGDYEQYF.

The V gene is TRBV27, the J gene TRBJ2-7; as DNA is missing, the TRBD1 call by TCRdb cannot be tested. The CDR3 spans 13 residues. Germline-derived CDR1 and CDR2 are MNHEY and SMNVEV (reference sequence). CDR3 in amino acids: CASSWTGNYEQYF.

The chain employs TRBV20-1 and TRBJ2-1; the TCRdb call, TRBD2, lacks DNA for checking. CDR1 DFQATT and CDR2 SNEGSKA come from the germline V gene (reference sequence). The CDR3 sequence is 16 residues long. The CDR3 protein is CSARDLGGRTYNEQFF.